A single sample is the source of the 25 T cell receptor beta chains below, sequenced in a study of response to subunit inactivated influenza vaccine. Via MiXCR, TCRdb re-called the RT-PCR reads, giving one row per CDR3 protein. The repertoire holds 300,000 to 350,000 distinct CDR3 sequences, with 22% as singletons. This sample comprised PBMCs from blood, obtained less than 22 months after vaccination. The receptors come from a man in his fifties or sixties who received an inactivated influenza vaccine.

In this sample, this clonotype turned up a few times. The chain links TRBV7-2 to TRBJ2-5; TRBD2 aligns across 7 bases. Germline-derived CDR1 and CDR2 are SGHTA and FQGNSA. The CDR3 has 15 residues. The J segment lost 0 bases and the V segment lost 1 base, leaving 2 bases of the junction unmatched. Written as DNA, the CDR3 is TGTGCCAGCAGCTTAGGCGGGGGAAACCAAGAGACCCAGTACTTC. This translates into CASSLGGGNQETQYF. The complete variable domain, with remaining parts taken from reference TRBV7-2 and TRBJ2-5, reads GAGVSQSPSNKVTEKGKDVELRCDPISGHTALYWYRQSLGQGLEFLIYFQGNSAPDKSGLPSDRFSAERTGGSVSTLTIQRTQQEDSAVYLCASSLGGGNQETQYFGPGTRLLVL.

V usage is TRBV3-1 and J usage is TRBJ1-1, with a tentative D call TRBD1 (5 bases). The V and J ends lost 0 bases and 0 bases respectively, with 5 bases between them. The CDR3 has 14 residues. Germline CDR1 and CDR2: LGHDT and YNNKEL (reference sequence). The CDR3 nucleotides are TGTGCCAGCAGCCAAGAGGGACTGAACACTGAAGCTTTCTTT. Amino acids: CASSQEGLNTEAFF.

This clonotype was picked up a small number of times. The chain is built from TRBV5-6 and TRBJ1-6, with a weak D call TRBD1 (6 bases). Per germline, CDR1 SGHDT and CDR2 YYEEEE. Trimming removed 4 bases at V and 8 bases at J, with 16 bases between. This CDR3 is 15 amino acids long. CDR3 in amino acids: CASSQLRDIDSPLHF. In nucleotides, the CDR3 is TGTGCCAGCAGCCAACTCCGGGACATAGATTCACCCCTCCACTTT.

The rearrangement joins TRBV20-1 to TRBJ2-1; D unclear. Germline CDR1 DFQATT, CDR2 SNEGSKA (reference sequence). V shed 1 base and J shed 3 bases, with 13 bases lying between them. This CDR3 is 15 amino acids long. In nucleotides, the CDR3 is TGCAGTGCTAGAGTCCGACGTACCAGCTACAATGAGCAGTTCTTC. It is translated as CSARVRRTSYNEQFF.

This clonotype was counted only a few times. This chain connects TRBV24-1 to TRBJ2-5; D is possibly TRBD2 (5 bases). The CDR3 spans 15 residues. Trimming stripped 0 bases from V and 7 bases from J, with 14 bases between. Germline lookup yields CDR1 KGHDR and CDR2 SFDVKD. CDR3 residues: CATSDLPGLDVTQYF. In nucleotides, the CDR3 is TGTGCCACCAGTGATTTGCCGGGGTTGGATGTGACCCAGTACTTC.

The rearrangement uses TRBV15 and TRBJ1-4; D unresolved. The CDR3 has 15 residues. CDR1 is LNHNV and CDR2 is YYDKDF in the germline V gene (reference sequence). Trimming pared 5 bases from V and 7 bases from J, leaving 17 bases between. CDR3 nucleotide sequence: TGTGCCACCAGCGCCGGAGGCGAGCCTAGTGAAAAACTGTTTTTT. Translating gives CATSAGGEPSEKLFF.

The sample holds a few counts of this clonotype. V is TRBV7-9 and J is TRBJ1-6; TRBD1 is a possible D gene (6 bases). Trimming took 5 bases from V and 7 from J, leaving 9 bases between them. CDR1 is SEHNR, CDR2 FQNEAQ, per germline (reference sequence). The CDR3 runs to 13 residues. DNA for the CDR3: TGTGCCAGCAGCGAAAGGGGGAATTCACCCCTCCACTTT. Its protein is CASSERGNSPLHF.

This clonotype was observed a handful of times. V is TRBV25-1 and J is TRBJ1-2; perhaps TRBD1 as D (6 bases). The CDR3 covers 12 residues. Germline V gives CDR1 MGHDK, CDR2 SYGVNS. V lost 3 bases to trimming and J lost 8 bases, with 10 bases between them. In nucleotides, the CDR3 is TGTGCCAGCAGTGACAGGGGAGACGGCTACACCTTC. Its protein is CASSDRGDGYTF.

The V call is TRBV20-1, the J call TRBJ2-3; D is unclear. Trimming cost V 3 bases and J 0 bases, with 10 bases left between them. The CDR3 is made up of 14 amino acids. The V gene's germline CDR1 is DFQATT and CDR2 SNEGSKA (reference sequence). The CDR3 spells CSASGGTSTDTQYF. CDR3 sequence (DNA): TGCAGTGCTAGTGGCGGAACTAGCACAGATACGCAGTATTTT.

The CDR3 region is CASSLVFGLGGTDTQYF. Written as DNA, the CDR3 is TGCGCCAGCAGCTTGGTATTCGGACTAGGAGGCACAGATACGCAGTATTTT. This chain joins TRBV5-1 and TRBJ2-3; 7 nucleotides line up with TRBD2. The CDR3 contains 17 residues. Germline CDR1 reads SGHRS; CDR2 reads YFSETQ. The V gene end was trimmed by 0 bases and the J gene end by 1 base; junction bases not matched to a gene: 8.

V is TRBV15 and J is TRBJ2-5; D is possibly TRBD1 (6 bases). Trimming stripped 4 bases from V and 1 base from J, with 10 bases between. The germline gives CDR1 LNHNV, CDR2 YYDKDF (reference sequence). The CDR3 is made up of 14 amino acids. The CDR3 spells CATSTPGAQETQYF. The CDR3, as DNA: TGTGCCACCAGCACCCCAGGGGCCCAAGAGACCCAGTACTTC.

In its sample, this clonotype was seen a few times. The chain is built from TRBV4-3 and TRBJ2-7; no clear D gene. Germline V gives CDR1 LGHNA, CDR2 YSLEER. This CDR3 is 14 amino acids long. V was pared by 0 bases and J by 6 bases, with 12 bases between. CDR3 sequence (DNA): TGCGCCAGCAGCCAAGATCTACGGTCCCTCGAGCAGTACTTC. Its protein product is CASSQDLRSLEQYF.

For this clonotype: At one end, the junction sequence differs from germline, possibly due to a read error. Here the CDR3 reads CASSSGQPRIF. For the CDR3, the DNA is TGTGCCAGCAGTTCGGGACAGCCTAGGATCTTC. V gene TRBV12-3 or TRBV12-4 combines with J gene TRBJ1-2; TRBD1 matches at 7 bases. This CDR3 comprises 11 residues.

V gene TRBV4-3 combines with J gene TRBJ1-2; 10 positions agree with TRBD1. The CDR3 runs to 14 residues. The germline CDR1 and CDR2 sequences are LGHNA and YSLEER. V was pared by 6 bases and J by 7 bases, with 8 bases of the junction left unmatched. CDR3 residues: CASSAGQGVGGYTF. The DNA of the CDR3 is TGCGCCAGCAGTGCTGGACAGGGGGTAGGTGGCTACACCTTC.

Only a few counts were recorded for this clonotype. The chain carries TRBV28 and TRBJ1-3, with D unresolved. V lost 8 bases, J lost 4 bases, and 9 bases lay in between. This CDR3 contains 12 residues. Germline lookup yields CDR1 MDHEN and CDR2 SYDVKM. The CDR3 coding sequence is TGTGCCAGCGGTGGTTCGGGAAACACCATATATTTT. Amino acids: CASGGSGNTIYF. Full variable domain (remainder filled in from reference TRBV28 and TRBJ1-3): DVKVTQSSRYLVKRTGEKVFLECVQDMDHENMFWYRQDPGLGLRLIYFSYDVKMKEKGDIPEGYSVSREKKERFSLILESASTNQTSMYLCASGGSGNTIYFGEGSWLTVV.

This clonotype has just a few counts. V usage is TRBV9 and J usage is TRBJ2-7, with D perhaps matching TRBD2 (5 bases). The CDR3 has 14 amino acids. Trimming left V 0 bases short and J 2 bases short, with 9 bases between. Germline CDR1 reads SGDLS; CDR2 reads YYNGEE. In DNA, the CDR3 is TGTGCCAGCAGCGTAGAAGAGGGCACCTACGAGCAGTACTTC. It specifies CASSVEEGTYEQYF.

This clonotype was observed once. The CDR3 protein is CASSYTTGQYSNQPQHF. CDR3 coding DNA: TGTGCCAGCAGCTACACGACGGGGCAGTATAGCAATCAGCCCCAGCATTTT. The chain has TRBV5-6 and TRBJ1-5; possible D gene TRBD1, 5 bases. V shed 3 bases and J shed 0 bases, with 16 bases lying between them. There are 17 residues in the CDR3. Germline CDR1 and CDR2: SGHDT and YYEEEE.

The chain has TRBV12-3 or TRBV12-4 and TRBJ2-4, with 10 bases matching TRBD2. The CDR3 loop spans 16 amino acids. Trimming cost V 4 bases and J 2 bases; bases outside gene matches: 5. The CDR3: CASSYVAGGSKNIQYF. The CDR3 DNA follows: TGTGCCAGCAGTTATGTAGCGGGAGGCTCCAAAAACATTCAGTACTTC.

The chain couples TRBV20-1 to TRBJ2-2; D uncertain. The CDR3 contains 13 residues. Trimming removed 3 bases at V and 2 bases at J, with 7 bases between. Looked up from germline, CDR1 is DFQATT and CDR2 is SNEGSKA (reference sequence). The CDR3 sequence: CSARPDNTGELFF. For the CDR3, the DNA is TGCAGTGCTAGGCCGGACAACACCGGGGAGCTGTTTTTT.

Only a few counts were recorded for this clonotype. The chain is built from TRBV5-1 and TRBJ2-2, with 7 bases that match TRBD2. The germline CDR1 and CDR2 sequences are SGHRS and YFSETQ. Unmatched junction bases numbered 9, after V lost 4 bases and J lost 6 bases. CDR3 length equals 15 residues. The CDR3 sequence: CASSINTAGSGELFF. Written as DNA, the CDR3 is TGCGCCAGCAGCATCAACACAGCGGGATCCGGGGAGCTGTTTTTT.

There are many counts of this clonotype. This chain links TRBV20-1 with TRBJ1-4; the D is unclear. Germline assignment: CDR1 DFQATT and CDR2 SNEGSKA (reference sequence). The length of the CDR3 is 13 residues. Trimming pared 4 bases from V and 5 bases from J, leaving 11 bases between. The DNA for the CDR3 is TGCAGTGCTACTCCGGAACAGAATGAAAAACTGTTTTTT. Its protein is CSATPEQNEKLFF.

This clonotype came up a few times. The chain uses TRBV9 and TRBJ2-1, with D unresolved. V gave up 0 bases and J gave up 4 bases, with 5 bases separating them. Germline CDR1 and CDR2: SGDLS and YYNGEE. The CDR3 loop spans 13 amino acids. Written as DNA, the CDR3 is TGTGCCAGCAGCGTAGGAGTTTACAATGAGCAGTTCTTC. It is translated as CASSVGVYNEQFF.

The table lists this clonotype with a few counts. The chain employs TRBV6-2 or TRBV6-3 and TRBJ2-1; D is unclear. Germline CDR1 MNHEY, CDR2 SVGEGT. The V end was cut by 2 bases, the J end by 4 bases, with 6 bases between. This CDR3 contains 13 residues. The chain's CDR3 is CASSYNAYNEQFF. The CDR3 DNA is TGTGCCAGCAGTTACAACGCGTACAATGAGCAGTTCTTC.

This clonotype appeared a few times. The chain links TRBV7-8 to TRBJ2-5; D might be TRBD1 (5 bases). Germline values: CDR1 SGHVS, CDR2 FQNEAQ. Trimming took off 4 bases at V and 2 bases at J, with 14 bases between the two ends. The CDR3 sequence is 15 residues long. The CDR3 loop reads CASSWDDRIQETQYF. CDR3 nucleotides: TGTGCCAGCAGCTGGGATGACAGAATTCAAGAGACCCAGTACTTC.

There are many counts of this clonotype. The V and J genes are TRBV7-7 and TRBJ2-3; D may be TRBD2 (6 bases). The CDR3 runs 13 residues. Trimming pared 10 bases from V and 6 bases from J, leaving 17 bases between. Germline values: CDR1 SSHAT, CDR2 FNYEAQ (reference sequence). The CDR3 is CAISQTRSDTQYF. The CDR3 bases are TGTGCCATCTCACAGACTAGATCGGATACGCAGTATTTT.